Presented here are 7 T cell receptor beta chains from one specimen sequenced in a study of T cell changes during pregnancy in multiple sclerosis (dated by TCRdb to the late 2010s). The method was the immunoSEQ multiplex PCR assay. TCRdb limited this immuneACCESS table to in-frame rearrangements with V and J called. A share of clones is missing; checked studies link under half to unresolved V genes, and the rest is unexplained. The sample table lists some 48,000 clones, 95% to 96% of them with a count of one. The ten largest clones represent 0.75% to 0.9% of the sample. Sequencing used peripheral blood, obtained in the second trimester of pregnancy. The receptor set was obtained from a female donor with multiple sclerosis, enrolled in a pregnancy study.

The chain has TRBV11-3 and TRBJ2-1; D may be TRBD1 (6 bases). Germline lookup yields CDR1 SGHNT and CDR2 YENEEA. CDR3 size: 18 residues. Trimming removed 0 bases from V and 4 bases from J, with 19 bases in between. CDR3 in amino acids: CASSLDQSGALGYNEQFF. The CDR3 bases are TGTGCCAGCAGCTTAGATCAGTCAGGGGCTTTGGGATACAATGAGCAGTTCTTC.

This clone was recorded once. V usage is TRBV14 and J usage is TRBJ2-3, with no clear D. CDR1 and CDR2 from the germline V gene are SGHDN and FVKESK. Trimming took 0 bases from V and 4 from J, leaving 14 bases between them. The CDR3 has 16 residues. The chain's CDR3 is CASSQERTANSDTQYF. CDR3 sequence (DNA): TGTGCCAGCAGCCAAGAACGAACAGCCAACTCAGATACGCAGTATTTT.

The chain uses TRBV2 and TRBJ1-2; weak D call: TRBD1 (5 bases). Trimming removed 6 bases from V and 3 bases from J, with 11 bases in between. CDR1 is SNHLY and CDR2 is FYNNEI in the germline V gene. The CDR3 sequence is 13 residues long. CDR3 sequence reads: CASRGGGDYGYTF. The CDR3 DNA follows: TGTGCCAGCAGGGGCGGAGGGGACTATGGCTACACCTTC.

The V gene is TRBV28, the J gene TRBJ1-1; D is undetermined. Germline V gene lookup returns CDR1 MDHEN and CDR2 SYDVKM. V shed 7 bases and J shed 2 bases, with 14 bases lying between them. The CDR3 covers 14 residues. CDR3 in amino acids: CASTPTEVNTEAFF. The CDR3 region has the DNA TGTGCCAGCACCCCCACAGAAGTTAACACTGAAGCTTTCTTT.

About this clone itself: A read error may produce the germline difference seen at one junction end. J is TRBJ2-1 and V is TRBV7-9; 9 positions match TRBD2. This CDR3 spans 15 amino acids. Germline V gene lookup returns CDR1 SEHNR and CDR2 FQNEAQ (reference sequence). Written as DNA, the CDR3 is TGTGCCAGCAGATTAGGACTAGCGTCCTACAATGAGCAGTTCTTC. This codes for CASRLGLASYNEQFF.

The chain employs TRBV19 and TRBJ1-4; TRBD1 matches 7 bases. Germline V lookup: CDR1 LNHDA, CDR2 SQIVND (reference sequence). V dropped 4 bases and J dropped 10; count of bases not matched to a gene: 12. The CDR3 length is 15 residues. CDR3 residues: CASSTQGQSRRKLFF. In DNA, the CDR3 is TGTGCCAGTAGTACTCAGGGACAGTCCCGACGAAAACTGTTTTTT. Complete variable domain (other parts from reference TRBV19 and TRBJ1-4): DGGITQSPKYLFRKEGQNVTLSCEQNLNHDAMYWYRQDPGQGLRLIYYSQIVNDFQKGDIAEGYSVSREKKESFPLTVTSAQKNPTAFYLCASSTQGQSRRKLFFGSGTQLSVL.

This chain connects TRBV2 to TRBJ2-5; the match to TRBD1 covers 7 bases. This CDR3 has 14 residues. CDR1 is SNHLY and CDR2 is FYNNEI in the germline V gene. With 5 bases clipped from V and 0 bases from J, the junction kept 3 bases outside the gene matches. This CDR3 is CASSKDRNQETQYF. CDR3 sequence (DNA): TGTGCCAGCAGTAAGGACAGGAACCAAGAGACCCAGTACTTC. Complete variable domain (other parts from reference TRBV2 and TRBJ2-5): EPEVTQTPSHQVTQMGQEVILRCVPISNHLYFYWYRQILGQKVEFLVSFYNNEISEKSEIFDDQFSVERPDGSNFTLKIRSTKLEDSAMYFCASSKDRNQETQYFGPGTRLLVL.